This T cell receptor (beta chain) was captured in a study of blood T cell repertoires in COVID-19. Germline values: CDR1 MNHEY, CDR2 SVGAGI. V was clipped by 6 bases and J by 0 bases; unmatched bases: 5. The length of the CDR3 is 15 residues. In the authors' methods: It was from reference gene primer amplification that nucleated cell counts were estimated. Assay: immunoSEQ multiplex PCR; the TCRdb copy retains only in-frame clones and omits some. The V and J calls and clone size come from that table; D and trimming were worked out from the DNA. This repertoire shows hundreds of thousands of clones, around 90% found once; its top ten account for about 3%.

Material: peripheral blood. The chain uses TRBV6-5 and TRBJ1-5, with 7 bases identical to TRBD1. The clonotype originates from a woman under 40 with COVID-19, enrolled during active disease. Written as DNA, the CDR3 is TGTGCCAGCAGCCACAGGGGCCCTAGCAATCAGCCCCAGCATTTT. It translates to CASSHRGPSNQPQHF.